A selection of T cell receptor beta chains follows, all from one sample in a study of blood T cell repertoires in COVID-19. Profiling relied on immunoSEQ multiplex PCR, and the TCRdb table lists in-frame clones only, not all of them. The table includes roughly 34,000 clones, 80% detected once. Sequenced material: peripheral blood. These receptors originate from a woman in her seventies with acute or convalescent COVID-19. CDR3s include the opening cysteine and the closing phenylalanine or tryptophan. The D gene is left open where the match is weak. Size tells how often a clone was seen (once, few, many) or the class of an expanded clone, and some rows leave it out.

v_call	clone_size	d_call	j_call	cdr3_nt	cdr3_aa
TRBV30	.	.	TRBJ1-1	TGTGCCTGGAGTGTACTGAGGAACACTGAAGCTTTCTTT	CAWSVLRNTEAFF
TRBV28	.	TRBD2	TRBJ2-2	TGTGCCAGCAGTTTAAGGACTAGCGGGAGATCAACCGGGGAGCTGTTTTTT	CASSLRTSGRSTGELFF
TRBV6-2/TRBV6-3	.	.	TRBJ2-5	TGTGCCAGCAGTTACACACCTCAAGAGACCCAGTACTTC	CASSYTPQETQYF
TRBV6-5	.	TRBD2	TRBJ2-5	TGTGCCAGCAGCTCCGGGACTAGCGGTGAGACCCAGTACTTC	CASSSGTSGETQYF
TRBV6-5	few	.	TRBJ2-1	TGTGCCAGCAGCAGGGGTACCTACAATGAGCAGTTCTTC	CASSRGTYNEQFF
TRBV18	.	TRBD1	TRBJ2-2	TGTGCCAGCTCACCTGGACAGGGGCACACCGGGGAGCTGTTTTTT	CASSPGQGHTGELFF
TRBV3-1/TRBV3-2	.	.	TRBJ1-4	TGTGCCAGCAGCCAAGAGTCAGGGAGGGTTGAAAAACTGTTTTTT	CASSQESGRVEKLFF
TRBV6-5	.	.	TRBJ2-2	TGTGCCAGCAGTTTTCGACAGACGAACACCGGGGAGCTGTTTTTT	CASSFRQTNTGELFF
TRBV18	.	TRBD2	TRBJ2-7	TGTGCCAGCTCAACTAGCGGGAGTAGGGACGAGCAGTACTTC	CASSTSGSRDEQYF
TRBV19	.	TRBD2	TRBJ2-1	TGTGCCAGTAGTATCATGCGGGAGGGCTACAATGAGCAGTTCTTC	CASSIMREGYNEQFF
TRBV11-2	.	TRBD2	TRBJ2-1	TGTGCCAGCAGACGACTAGCGGGATCATACAATGAGCAGTTCTTC	CASRRLAGSYNEQFF
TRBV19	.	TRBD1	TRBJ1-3	TGTGCCAGTAGTGGGGGACGTTGGACAGGGTCTGGAAACACCATATATTTT	CASSGGRWTGSGNTIYF
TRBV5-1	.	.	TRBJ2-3	TGCGCCAGCAGCTTGGCTGGAGTCACAGATACGCAGTATTTT	CASSLAGVTDTQYF
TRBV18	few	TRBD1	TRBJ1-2	TGTGCCAGCTCACCACAGGCACAGGGGCACGGCTACACCTTC	CASSPQAQGHGYTF
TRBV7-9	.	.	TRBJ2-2	TGTGCCAGCAGCTTGGGGCATGGACGGAACACCGGGGAGCTGTTTTTT	CASSLGHGRNTGELFF
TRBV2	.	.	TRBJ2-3	TGTGCCAGCAGTGAACTACTCTCTAGCACAGATACGCAGTATTTT	CASSELLSSTDTQYF
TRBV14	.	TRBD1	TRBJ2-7	TGTGCCAGCACCAAACAGGGGCTCTCCTACGAGCAGTACTTC	CASTKQGLSYEQYF
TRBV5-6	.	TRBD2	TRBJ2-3	TGTGCCAGCAGGGCGGGACTAGGCGGAGATACGCAGTATTTT	CASRAGLGGDTQYF
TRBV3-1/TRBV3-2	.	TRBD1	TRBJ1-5	TGTGCCAGCAGCCAAGCAGGGGGCGGTCAGCCCCAGCATTTT	CASSQAGGGQPQHF
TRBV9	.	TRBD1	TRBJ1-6	TGTGCCAGCAGCCCAGGACAGGGAAAGAATTCACCCCTCCACTTT	CASSPGQGKNSPLHF
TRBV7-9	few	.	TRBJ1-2	TGTGCCAGCAGCCGCCAGGGCTTAGAGGGCTACACCTTC	CASSRQGLEGYTF
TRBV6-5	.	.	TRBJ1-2	TGTGCCAGCAGCGCATCCTGGGAGGGCTACACCTTC	CASSASWEGYTF
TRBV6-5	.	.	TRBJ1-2	TGTGCCAGCAGTTACATACAGGGTCATGGCTACACCTTC	CASSYIQGHGYTF
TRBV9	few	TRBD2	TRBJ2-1	TGTGCCAGCAGCGTAGAGGCGGGAGGCTCCTACAATGAGCAGTTCTTC	CASSVEAGGSYNEQFF
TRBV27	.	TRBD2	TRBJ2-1	TGTGCCAGCAGTACCCGGGCTTGGGGGGGGAATGAGCAGTTCTTC	CASSTRAWGGNEQFF